A single T cell receptor (beta chain) is shown here with its context. The junction shows a germline mismatch at one end, possibly a read error. Libraries were prepared by immunoSEQ multiplex PCR; TCRdb keeps only in-frame clonotypes and omits some of them. The sample holds 550,000 to 750,000 clones, about 90% seen once. This sample is drawn from a study of shared clonotypes between healthy human individuals. Positive CCR7 selection of CD45RO-negative cells yielded the naive CD8 cells, and terminally differentiated effector memory CD45RA+ cells were excluded. Nashville, Tennessee was home to all donors, who were Caucasian adults. This CDR3 is 13 amino acids long. Germline V gene data show CDR1 as SGHNT and CDR2 as YENEEA.

The rearrangement joins TRBV11-3 to TRBJ2-7; D is ambiguous. The receptor was isolated from a man aged 25-45 years in good health. Sequences were obtained from naive CD8+ T cells sorted from blood. The CDR3 reads CASSLSQTYEQYF. The CDR3 nucleotides read TGTGCCAGCAGCTTAAGTCAGACCTATGAGCAGTACTTC.